A selection of T cell receptor beta chains follows, all from one sample in a study of T cells in Graves' hyperthyroidism and ophthalmopathy. TCRdb ran MiXCR on the multiplex PCR reads and lists one entry per CDR3 protein. Of hundreds of thousands of distinct CDR3 sequences listed, 15% to 20% are singletons. Sequencing was performed on blood. The receptors shown here come from a woman in her twenties or thirties with Graves' hyperthyroidism. The CDR3 runs from the conserved cysteine through the conserved F or W. Fields, in order: J gene, V gene, CDR3 protein.

J gene: TRBJ2-3; V gene: TRBV7-3; CDR3 protein: CASSFAGGEGDTQYF
J gene: TRBJ1-5; V gene: TRBV28; CDR3 protein: CASSLLGSGSDSNQPQHF
J gene: TRBJ2-7; V gene: TRBV6-1; CDR3 protein: CASSRTSEYEQYF
J gene: TRBJ2-1; V gene: TRBV5-5; CDR3 protein: CASSGGLADNEQFF
J gene: TRBJ2-2; V gene: TRBV19; CDR3 protein: CASTRDTYTGELFF
J gene: TRBJ1-6; V gene: TRBV5-1; CDR3 protein: CASSGTGRGSLHF
J gene: TRBJ2-5; V gene: TRBV30; CDR3 protein: CAWSDETQYF
J gene: TRBJ2-1; V gene: TRBV14; CDR3 protein: CASSLIQGVEQFF
J gene: TRBJ1-1; V gene: TRBV7-9; CDR3 protein: CASSSLDRGVVNTEAFF
J gene: TRBJ1-3; V gene: TRBV7-9; CDR3 protein: CASSLGQGGNTIYF
J gene: TRBJ1-6; V gene: TRBV3-1; CDR3 protein: CASSRTAENSPLHF
J gene: TRBJ2-7; V gene: TRBV2; CDR3 protein: CASRSTYEQYF
J gene: TRBJ2-7; V gene: TRBV5-1; CDR3 protein: CASSLATSGIEEQYF
J gene: TRBJ1-2; V gene: TRBV7-2; CDR3 protein: CASSGGKQGYYGYTF